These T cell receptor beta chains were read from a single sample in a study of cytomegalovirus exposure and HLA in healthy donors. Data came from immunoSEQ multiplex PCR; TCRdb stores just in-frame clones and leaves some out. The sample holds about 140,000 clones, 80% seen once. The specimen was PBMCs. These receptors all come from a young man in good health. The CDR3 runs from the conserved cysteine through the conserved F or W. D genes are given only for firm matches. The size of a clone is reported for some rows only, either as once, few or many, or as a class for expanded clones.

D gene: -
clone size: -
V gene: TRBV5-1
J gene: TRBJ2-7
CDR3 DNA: TGCGCCAGCAGCTTGGTCGGGGGACTTCTAGGCCACGAGCAGTACTTC
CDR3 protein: CASSLVGGLLGHEQYF

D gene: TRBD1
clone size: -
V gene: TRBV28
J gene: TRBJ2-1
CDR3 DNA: TGTGCCAGCAGTTGGTCCGGGACAGGGAAACACAATGAGCAGTTCTTC
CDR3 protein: CASSWSGTGKHNEQFF

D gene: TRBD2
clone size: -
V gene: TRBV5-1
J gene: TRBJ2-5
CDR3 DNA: TGCGCCAGCAGCTCAGTGACTAGCGGGCTATCCGAGACCCAGTACTTC
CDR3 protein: CASSSVTSGLSETQYF

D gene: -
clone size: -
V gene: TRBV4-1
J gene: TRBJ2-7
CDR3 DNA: TGCGCCAGCAGCCCCCCGACAGGCTACGAGCAGTACTTC
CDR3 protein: CASSPPTGYEQYF

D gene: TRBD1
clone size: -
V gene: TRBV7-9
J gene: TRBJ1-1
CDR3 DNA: TGTTCCAGCAGCCCGTTAAAGGGACAGCTCAACACTGAAGCTTTCTTT
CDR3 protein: CSSSPLKGQLNTEAFF

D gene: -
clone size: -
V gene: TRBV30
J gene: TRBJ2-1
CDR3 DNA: TGTGCCTGGGTTCCGGCAGGGCCCTTGAAAAATGAGCAGTTCTTC
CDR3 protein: CAWVPAGPLKNEQFF

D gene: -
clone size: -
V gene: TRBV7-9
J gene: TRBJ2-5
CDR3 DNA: TGTTCCAGCAGCTTTACGGGAACTGAGACCCAGTACTTC
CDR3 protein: CSSSFTGTETQYF

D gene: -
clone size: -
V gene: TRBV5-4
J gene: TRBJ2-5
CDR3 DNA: TGTGCCAGCAGCAAGGGGATGGAGACCCAGTACTTC
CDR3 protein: CASSKGMETQYF

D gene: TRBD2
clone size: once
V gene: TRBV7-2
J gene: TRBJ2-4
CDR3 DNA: TGTGCCAGCAGCTTATCATCGGCCGGGGGGGGCGCCAGCAAAAACATTCAGTACTTC
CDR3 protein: CASSLSSAGGGASKNIQYF

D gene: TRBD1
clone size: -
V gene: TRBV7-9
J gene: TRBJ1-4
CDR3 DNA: TGTGCCAGCAGCCTACAGGGGTCGAGGGAAAAACTGTTTTTT
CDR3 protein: CASSLQGSREKLFF

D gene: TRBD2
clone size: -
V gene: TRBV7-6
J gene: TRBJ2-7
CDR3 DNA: TGTGCCAGCAGCTCTGGACTAGCGGGAGGGGCGCAGTACTTC
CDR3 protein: CASSSGLAGGAQYF

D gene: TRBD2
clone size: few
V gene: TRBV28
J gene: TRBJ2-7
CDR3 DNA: TGTGCCAGCAGAGGGAGCGGGACGTCCTACGAGCAGTACTTC
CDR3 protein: CASRGSGTSYEQYF

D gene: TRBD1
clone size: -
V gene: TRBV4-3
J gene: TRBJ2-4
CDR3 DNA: TGCGCCAGCAGCCATTCCGACAGGGGTGACATTCAGTACTTC
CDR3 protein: CASSHSDRGDIQYF

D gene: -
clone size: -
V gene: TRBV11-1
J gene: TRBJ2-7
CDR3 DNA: TGTGCCAGCAGCCACGGTTCTAACGGGATCCAGTACGAGCAGTACTTC
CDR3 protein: CASSHGSNGIQYEQYF

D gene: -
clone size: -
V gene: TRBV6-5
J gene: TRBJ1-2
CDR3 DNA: TGTGCCAGCAGTTACTCCCCCGACGGACTCTATGGCTACACCTTC
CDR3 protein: CASSYSPDGLYGYTF

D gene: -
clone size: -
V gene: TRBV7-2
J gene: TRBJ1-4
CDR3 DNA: TGTGCCAGCAGCGTCTACAGCCCGGGGGAAAAACTGTTTTTT
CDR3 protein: CASSVYSPGEKLFF

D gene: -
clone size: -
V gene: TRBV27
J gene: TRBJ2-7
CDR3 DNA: TGTGCCAGCGCCTCCAACCGGGACATACTTTACGAGCAGTACTTC
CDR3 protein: CASASNRDILYEQYF

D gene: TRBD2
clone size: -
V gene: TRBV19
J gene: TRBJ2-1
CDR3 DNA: TGTGCCAGTAGCCAGACTAGCGGGTCCTACAATGAGCAGTTCTTC
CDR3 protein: CASSQTSGSYNEQFF

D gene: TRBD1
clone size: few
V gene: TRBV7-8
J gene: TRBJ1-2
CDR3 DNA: TGTGCCAGCAGCACGACAGGGACCCTCTCTTATGGCTACACCTTC
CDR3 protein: CASSTTGTLSYGYTF

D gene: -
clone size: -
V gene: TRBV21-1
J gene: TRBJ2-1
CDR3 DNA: TGTGCCAGATCACAGGGGGCTGCGGGAGGGATCACCTACAATGAGCAGTTCTTC
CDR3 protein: CARSQGAAGGITYNEQFF

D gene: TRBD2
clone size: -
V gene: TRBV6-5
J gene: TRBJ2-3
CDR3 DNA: TGTGCCAGCAGACTCCGGGACTACCGCACAGATACGCAGTATTTT
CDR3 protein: CASRLRDYRTDTQYF

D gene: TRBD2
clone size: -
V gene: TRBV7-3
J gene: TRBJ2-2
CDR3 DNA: TGTGCCAGCAGTTTTACCGGACTAGCGGCGAACACCGGGGAGCTGTTTTTT
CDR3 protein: CASSFTGLAANTGELFF

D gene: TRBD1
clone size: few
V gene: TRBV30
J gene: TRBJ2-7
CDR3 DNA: TGTGCCTGGAGTTACGGAAAGGGGGCACGGGAGCAGTACTTC
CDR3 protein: CAWSYGKGAREQYF

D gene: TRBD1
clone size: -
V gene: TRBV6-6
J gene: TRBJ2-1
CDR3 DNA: TGTGCCAGCAGTTCTAACCGGGACAGGGCTGGAATTGAGCAGTTCTTC
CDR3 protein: CASSSNRDRAGIEQFF

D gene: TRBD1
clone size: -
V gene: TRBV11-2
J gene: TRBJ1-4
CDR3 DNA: TGTGCCAGCAGCCTGGGACAGGGAGTTTTTAGTAATGAAAAACTGTTTTTT
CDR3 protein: CASSLGQGVFSNEKLFF

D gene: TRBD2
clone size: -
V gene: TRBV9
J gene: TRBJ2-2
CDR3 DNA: TGTGCCAGCAGCGTAGCTGACCCCGGGCGGGGGGACGGGGAGCTGTTTTTT
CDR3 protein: CASSVADPGRGDGELFF

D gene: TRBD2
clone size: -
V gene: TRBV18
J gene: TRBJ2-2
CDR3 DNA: TGTGCCAGCTCACGTCAATTCACTAGCGGGGGCACCGGGGAGCTGTTTTTT
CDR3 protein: CASSRQFTSGGTGELFF

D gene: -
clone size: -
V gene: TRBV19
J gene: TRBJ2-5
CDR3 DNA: TGTGCCAGTAGTATTTCGCTGCCAGAGGCCCAGTACTTC
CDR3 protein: CASSISLPEAQYF

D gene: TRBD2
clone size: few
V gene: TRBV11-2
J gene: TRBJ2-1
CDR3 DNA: TGTGCCAGCAGCCTCCGGACTAGCGGGAGGGCCGGATATGATGAGCAGTTCTTC
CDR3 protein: CASSLRTSGRAGYDEQFF

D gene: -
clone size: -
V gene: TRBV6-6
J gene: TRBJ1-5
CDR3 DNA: TGTGCCAGCAGTTACTCGAACAGGGCTTCATATCAGCCCCAGCATTTT
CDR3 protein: CASSYSNRASYQPQHF

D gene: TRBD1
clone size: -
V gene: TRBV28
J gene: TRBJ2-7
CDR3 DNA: TGTGCCAGCAGGCAAACAGGGGGGTCACCGGAGCAGTACTTC
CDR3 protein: CASRQTGGSPEQYF

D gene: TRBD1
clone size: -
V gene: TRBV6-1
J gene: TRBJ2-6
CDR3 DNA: TGTGCCAGTGCGAACAGGGGGAGTGGGGCCAACGTCCTGACTTTC
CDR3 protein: CASANRGSGANVLTF